What follows are 29 T cell receptor beta chains derived from one specimen sequenced in a study of T-cell memory formation after mild COVID-19 (dated by TCRdb to about 2021). The library came from 5' RACE. The data were produced on an Illumina NovaSeq 6000. The public sequencing data were trimmed at Q25 with fastp and processed into clonotypes with MiXCR by TCRdb, which kept only in-frame beta chains. Each entry is one CDR3 protein sequence, shown with its most common DNA and genes. Counted in this sample were about 470,000 distinct CDR3 sequences; 25% of them appeared once. The ten largest clones capture approximately 12% of the sample. Sequenced sample: PBMCs or a T cell subset sorted from them (not recorded which). These receptors all come from an adult woman who had mild COVID-19 (a few samples of this study predate the infection). The sample titles of this study are shuffled in the database, so cell type and time point are left out; the donor was told from shared clones.

This chain connects TRBV30 to TRBJ2-7, with D uncertain. V was shortened by 5 bases and J by 1 base, with 15 bases between the two germline ends. CDR1 GTSNPN and CDR2 SVGIG come from the germline V gene (reference sequence). The CDR3 contains 14 residues. CDR3 amino acids: CAWDPGLPSYEQYF. CDR3 coding DNA: TGTGCCTGGGACCCCGGGTTACCTTCCTACGAGCAGTACTTC.

This clonotype appeared a few times. The chain employs TRBV6-2 or TRBV6-3 and TRBJ1-1; TRBD1 might be the D (5 bases). V lost 5 bases and J lost 0, with 13 bases in between. Germline values: CDR1 MNHEY, CDR2 SVGEGT. This CDR3 is built from 15 residues. CDR3 bases: TGTGCCAGCAGTAGAACGGACACCGTGAACACTGAAGCTTTCTTT. Its protein product is CASSRTDTVNTEAFF.

The sample holds a few counts of this clonotype. J is TRBJ2-1 and V is TRBV24-1, with 11 positions matching TRBD1. The germline V gene has CDR1 KGHDR and CDR2 SFDVKD. This CDR3 has 16 residues. Trimming at V came to 1 base and at J to 8 bases, leaving 6 bases not matched to a gene. CDR3 in amino acids: CATSDFGTGGTHEQFF. CDR3 sequence (DNA): TGTGCCACCAGTGATTTTGGGACAGGGGGAACGCATGAGCAGTTCTTC.

V usage is TRBV7-2 and J usage is TRBJ1-1; a possible D gene is TRBD1 (5 bases). CDR3 size: 15 residues. The V end lost 2 bases, the J end lost 1 base, and 11 bases lay between the germline ends. The germline CDR1 and CDR2 sequences are SGHTA and FQGNSA. The CDR3: CASSLLGGGNTEAFF. The CDR3 DNA sequence: TGTGCCAGCAGCTTATTGGGGGGAGGGAACACTGAAGCTTTCTTT.

This chain links TRBV20-1 with TRBJ1-2; 7 nucleotides agree with TRBD1. The CDR3 spans 13 residues. V gave up 6 bases and J gave up 2 bases; unmatched junction bases: 6. Germline V CDR1 and CDR2: DFQATT, SNEGSKA (reference sequence). CDR3 residues: CSAQGGQNYGYTF. The CDR3 coding sequence is TGCAGTGCCCAGGGGGGTCAAAACTATGGCTACACCTTC.

This clonotype showed up just a few times. V and J are TRBV7-8 and TRBJ1-1; D is uncertain. Between the trimmed V and J ends, which lost 2 bases and 9 bases, there was a span of 28 bases. CDR3 length: 18 residues. CDR1 SGHVS and CDR2 FQNEAQ come from the germline V gene. The CDR3 loop reads CASSLFYPTAGDKYQAFF. CDR3 coding DNA: TGTGCCAGCAGCTTATTTTACCCCACCGCCGGTGATAAATACCAAGCTTTCTTT.

The CDR3 region is CASSQDTGHLNSPLHF. CDR3 sequence (DNA): TGTGCCAGCAGCCAAGATACTGGACACCTTAATTCACCCCTCCACTTT. The chain joins TRBV3-1 to TRBJ1-6; D might be TRBD1 (5 bases). Germline V gives CDR1 LGHDT, CDR2 YNNKEL (reference sequence). Trimming removed 0 bases at V and 6 bases at J, with 12 bases between. The CDR3 runs to 16 residues.

This chain connects TRBV30 to TRBJ2-3; 14 positions match TRBD2. The CDR3 is made up of 18 amino acids. The ends lost 7 bases at V and 6 bases at J; junction bases unmatched: 18. Germline CDR1 and CDR2: GTSNPN and SVGIG (reference sequence). The CDR3 loop is CALASPGLAGEPSDTQYF. CDR3 DNA: TGTGCCTTGGCCTCACCGGGACTAGCGGGAGAGCCGAGCGATACGCAGTATTTT.

This clonotype was picked up a small number of times. The chain carries TRBV20-1 and TRBJ1-2, with D maybe TRBD1 (5 bases). The CDR3 is 13 residues long. The germline gives CDR1 DFQATT, CDR2 SNEGSKA (reference sequence). The V gene lost 5 bases and the J gene lost 10 bases, with 20 bases spanning the gap. DNA for the CDR3: TGCAGTGCTTATCCGGGACCGCGAGTCGACTACACCTTC. This gives the protein CSAYPGPRVDYTF.

The chain recombines TRBV9 with TRBJ1-6; possibly TRBD1 for D (6 bases). The CDR3 length is 17 residues. The V end lost 4 bases, the J end lost 0 bases, and 14 bases lay between the germline ends. Per germline, CDR1 SGDLS and CDR2 YYNGEE. Here the CDR3 DNA reads TGTGCCAGCAGCTCGGGACACGGCGGCTCCTATAATTCACCCCTCCACTTT. It yields the protein CASSSGHGGSYNSPLHF.

The rearrangement links TRBV9 to TRBJ2-3; the D is unclear. Trimming pared 7 bases from V and 5 bases from J, leaving 8 bases between. Germline CDR1 SGDLS, CDR2 YYNGEE. This CDR3 spans 11 amino acids. As DNA, the CDR3 is TGTGCCAGCGCGGTGAGAGATACGCAGTATTTT. This translates into CASAVRDTQYF.

This clonotype turned up a few times. The chain has TRBV18 and TRBJ2-1; D might be TRBD1 or TRBD2, each matching 5 bases. This CDR3 has 16 residues. The V end lost 4 bases, the J end lost 6 bases, and 19 bases lay between the germline ends. The germline gives CDR1 KGHSH, CDR2 LQKENI. DNA of the CDR3: TGTGCCAGCTCACTTGTTGAAATCCGGGACGGCAATGAGCAGTTCTTC. Residues: CASSLVEIRDGNEQFF.

J is TRBJ1-5 and V is TRBV19, with D perhaps TRBD1 (5 bases). The CDR3 is 14 residues long. Germline CDR1 LNHDA, CDR2 SQIVND (reference sequence). V lost 5 bases to trimming and J lost 4 bases, with 12 bases between them. The CDR3 region is CASSLRGVNQPQHF. CDR3 nucleotide sequence: TGTGCCAGTAGTTTGCGGGGGGTGAATCAGCCCCAGCATTTT.

This clonotype was detected only a few times. The chain employs TRBV7-8 and TRBJ2-7, with TRBD1 matching 11 bases. Germline lookup yields CDR1 SGHVS and CDR2 FQNEAQ. CDR3 length equals 14 residues. The V and J ends lost 5 bases and 7 bases, in that order; junction bases with no gene match: 7. The CDR3 nucleotides read TGTGCCAGCAGCACACTCGGGACAGGGGGAGAGCAGTACTTC. As protein: CASSTLGTGGEQYF. The entire variable domain, with the rest obtained from reference TRBV7-8 and TRBJ2-7, is as follows: GAGVSQSPRYKVAKRGQDVALRCDPISGHVSLFWYQQALGQGPEFLTYFQNEAQLDKSGLPSDRFFAERPEGSVSTLKIQRTQQEDSAVYLCASSTLGTGGEQYFGPGTRLTVT.

V usage is TRBV27 and J usage is TRBJ2-2; 9 positions match TRBD1. The ends lost 3 bases at V and 6 bases at J; junction bases unmatched: 8. The germline V gene has CDR1 MNHEY and CDR2 SMNVEV (reference sequence). The CDR3 length is 16 residues. CDR3 nucleotides: TGTGCCAGCAGTTTCTCCGGGACAGGGATGGCCGGGGAGCTGTTTTTT. Translation gives CASSFSGTGMAGELFF.

The J gene is TRBJ1-1, the V gene TRBV4-2, with a tentative D call TRBD1 (6 bases). This CDR3 is 15 amino acids long. V lost 1 base, J lost 2 bases, and 11 bases lay in between. Germline V CDR1 and CDR2: LGHNA, YNFKEQ. The CDR3 reads CASSQGAGVNTEAFF. As DNA, the CDR3 is TGTGCCAGCAGCCAAGGCGCAGGGGTAAACACTGAAGCTTTCTTT.

This clonotype appeared a few times. This chain uses TRBV29-1 with TRBJ1-2, with a possible D match to TRBD1 (6 bases). Germline CDR1 reads SQVTM; CDR2 reads ANQGSEA. The CDR3 length is 14 residues. Trimming removed 5 bases at V and 7 bases at J, with 20 bases between. In DNA form, the CDR3 reads TGCAGCGTTCCTAGGGACACATCGTCCTCTGGCTACACCTTC. Amino acids: CSVPRDTSSSGYTF.

The genes are TRBV15 and TRBJ2-7; no definite D call. The CDR3 sequence is 14 residues long. Germline V lookup: CDR1 LNHNV, CDR2 YYDKDF (reference sequence). V lost 3 bases and J lost 1, with 10 bases in between. The CDR3 nucleotides are TGTGCCACCAGCAGTTCGATGGGGTCCTACGAGCAGTACTTC. Translated, it gives CATSSSMGSYEQYF.

This clonotype was seen many times. V and J are TRBV3-1 and TRBJ2-7, with D maybe TRBD2 (5 bases). Germline V gene sequence: CDR1 LGHDT, CDR2 YNNKEL (reference sequence). This CDR3 spans 16 amino acids. Trimming cost V 4 bases and J 2 bases, with 18 bases left between them. CDR3 loop: CASSRQIASHTYEQYF. As DNA, the CDR3 is TGTGCCAGCAGCCGGCAGATAGCGTCCCATACCTACGAGCAGTACTTC.

At least ten counts were recorded for this clonotype. This chain uses TRBV12-3 or TRBV12-4 with TRBJ2-7; D gene ambiguous. Trimming removed 5 bases at V and 4 bases at J, with 6 bases between. The CDR3 is made up of 11 amino acids. For the CDR3, the DNA is TGTGCCAGCAGTCCACGATACGAGCAGTACTTC. This encodes CASSPRYEQYF.

The gene calls are TRBV9 and TRBJ2-7; D unresolved. Germline values: CDR1 SGDLS, CDR2 YYNGEE. This CDR3 is built from 16 residues. Trimming shortened V by 0 bases and J by 4 bases, and 17 bases separated the two germline ends. CDR3: CASSVEAGLGAYEQYF. The CDR3 DNA is TGTGCCAGCAGCGTAGAGGCCGGGTTGGGCGCGTACGAGCAGTACTTC.

The chain carries TRBV18 and TRBJ2-7; D ambiguous. V lost 3 bases to trimming and J lost 6 bases, with 9 bases between them. The CDR3 is 12 amino acids. Germline V CDR1 and CDR2: KGHSH, LQKENI. The CDR3: CASSPDGREQYF. The CDR3, as DNA: TGTGCCAGCTCACCCGACGGACGCGAGCAGTACTTC.

The chain has TRBV7-2 and TRBJ2-5, with D possibly matching TRBD2 (6 bases). Germline V gene sequence: CDR1 SGHTA, CDR2 FQGNSA. V lost 5 bases to trimming and J lost 6 bases, with 10 bases between them. CDR3 length equals 12 residues. CDR3 nucleotide sequence: TGTGCCAGCAGCCATGCGGGGAAGACCCAGTACTTC. Translating it yields CASSHAGKTQYF.

The chain is built from TRBV6-1 and TRBJ2-1; D is uncertain. Per the germline V gene, CDR1 is MNHNS and CDR2 is SASEGT. Trimming left V 2 bases short and J 3 bases short, with 8 bases between. The CDR3 consists of 14 residues. DNA for the CDR3: TGTGCCAGCAGTGAACGGAGTCTCTACAATGAGCAGTTCTTC. Protein sequence: CASSERSLYNEQFF.

The chain joins TRBV7-2 to TRBJ1-1, with no clear D. Per germline, CDR1 SGHTA and CDR2 FQGNSA. V was trimmed by 0 bases and J by 3 bases, leaving 8 bases between them. The CDR3 loop spans 14 amino acids. CDR3 in DNA: TGTGCCAGCAGCTTAGCGGTCTACGACACTGAAGCTTTCTTT. Residues: CASSLAVYDTEAFF. The variable domain in full, with the rest retrieved from reference TRBV7-2 and TRBJ1-1, is GAGVSQSPSNKVTEKGKDVELRCDPISGHTALYWYRQSLGQGLEFLIYFQGNSAPDKSGLPSDRFSAERTGGSVSTLTIQRTQQEDSAVYLCASSLAVYDTEAFFGQGTRLTVV.

In its sample, this clonotype was seen a few times. CDR3 in amino acids: CASSLTGGLGQETQYF. As DNA, the CDR3 is TGTGCCAGCAGCCTAACAGGGGGCCTGGGCCAAGAGACCCAGTACTTC. The genes are TRBV7-2 and TRBJ2-5; 9 nucleotides line up with TRBD1. With 5 bases clipped from V and 1 base from J, the junction kept 8 bases outside the gene matches. The CDR3 consists of 16 residues. CDR1 is SGHTA, CDR2 FQGNSA, per germline.

The genes are TRBV7-9 and TRBJ2-1, with 13 nucleotides matching TRBD2. There are 17 residues in the CDR3. The ends lost 4 bases at V and 3 bases at J; junction bases unmatched: 6. Germline loops: CDR1 SEHNR, CDR2 FQNEAQ (reference sequence). The CDR3 region has the DNA TGTGCCAGCAGCTCCTCAAGACTAGCGGGGGGCTACAATGAGCAGTTCTTC. Amino acids: CASSSSRLAGGYNEQFF.

A few counts support this clonotype. The rearrangement links TRBV12-3 or TRBV12-4 to TRBJ2-2; D may be TRBD1 or TRBD2 (5 bases each). Trimming took 5 bases from V and 1 from J, leaving 8 bases between them. CDR3 length: 14 amino acids. The CDR3 nucleotides are TGTGCCAGCAGTCGGGACCAGAACACCGGGGAGCTGTTTTTT. It encodes CASSRDQNTGELFF.

This clonotype was detected only a few times. The V call is TRBV5-5, the J call TRBJ2-1; 8 bases map to TRBD2. Germline assignment: CDR1 SGHKS and CDR2 YYEKEE (reference sequence). This CDR3 has 15 amino acids. J was trimmed by 5 bases and V by 2 bases; bases with no gene match: 6. CDR3 nucleotide sequence: TGTGCCAGCAGCTTCTTCGGGGGGGCTAACAATGAGCAGTTCTTC. Translated, it gives CASSFFGGANNEQFF.